The 26 T cell receptor beta chains listed next were all sequenced from one sample in a study of T cell responses to AZD1222 COVID-19 vaccine. The assay was immunoSEQ multiplex PCR, and TCRdb's table has in-frame clones only and misses some. The data hold 86,000 or so clones, with roughly 90% observed a single time. Material: peripheral blood, obtained 28 days after the second AZD1222 dose. These receptors came from an adult who received the AZD1222 COVID-19 vaccine.

The chain is built from TRBV6-6 and TRBJ1-1; D ambiguous. Per the germline V gene, CDR1 is MNHNY and CDR2 is SVGAGI (reference sequence). V was trimmed by 5 bases and J by 4 bases, leaving 11 bases between them. The CDR3 runs 13 residues. For the CDR3, the DNA is TGTGCCAGCAGTACCCGGGAGAGCACTGAAGCTTTCTTT. It codes for CASSTRESTEAFF.

The chain employs TRBV13 and TRBJ1-1, with 7 bases matching TRBD1. CDR3 length: 17 residues. The junction had 16 bases not matched to a gene; V was cut back by 5 bases and J by 4 bases. Germline loops: CDR1 PRHDT, CDR2 FYEKMQ (reference sequence). CDR3 sequence reads: CASSPLMELSGGTEAFF. CDR3 bases: TGTGCCAGCAGCCCACTAATGGAACTTTCAGGGGGCACTGAAGCTTTCTTT.

The chain combines TRBV11-3 with TRBJ2-7, with 9 bases matching TRBD2. Germline V CDR1 and CDR2: SGHNT, YENEEA. The trim removed 0 bases at V and 6 bases at J, leaving 9 bases unmatched. This CDR3 comprises 16 residues. This chain's CDR3 is CASSLDGSSGRLEQYF. As DNA, the CDR3 is TGTGCCAGCAGCTTAGATGGTTCAAGCGGGAGGCTCGAGCAGTACTTC.

The J gene is TRBJ1-1, the V gene TRBV14; D remains ambiguous. CDR3 length: 14 amino acids. Germline CDR1 SGHDN, CDR2 FVKESK. V was cut by 1 base and J by 3 bases, with 9 bases left in between. The CDR3 sequence: CASSQVGRYTEAFF. The CDR3 DNA follows: TGTGCCAGCAGCCAAGTTGGACGGTACACTGAAGCTTTCTTT.

This CDR3 reads CASSFRGPLQPQHF. The CDR3 region has the DNA TGTGCCAGCAGCTTCAGGGGCCCCCTTCAGCCCCAGCATTTT. The gene calls are TRBV7-8 and TRBJ1-5, with D possibly TRBD1 on 6 matching bases. CDR1 is SGHVS, CDR2 FQNEAQ, per germline. The CDR3 is made up of 14 amino acids. Trimming pared 3 bases from V and 6 bases from J, leaving 12 bases between.

The chain joins TRBV19 to TRBJ2-7; D may correspond to TRBD1 or TRBD2 (6 bases each). Germline CDR1 reads LNHDA; CDR2 reads SQIVND (reference sequence). V was clipped by 7 bases and J by 2 bases, with 18 bases between them. This CDR3 spans 15 amino acids. The CDR3: CASNDGGGTTYEQYF. CDR3 DNA sequence: TGTGCCAGTAACGATGGAGGGGGAACTACCTACGAGCAGTACTTC.

The chain has TRBV4-1 and TRBJ2-6, with 7 positions matching TRBD2. CDR3 length: 15 amino acids. The germline V gene encodes CDR1 MGHRA and CDR2 YSYEKL. V dropped 2 bases and J dropped 2; count of bases not matched to a gene: 0. CDR3 nucleotide sequence: TGCGCCAGCAGCCAACTAGCGGCTGGGGCCAACGTCCTGACTTTC. It encodes CASSQLAAGANVLTF.

The V and J genes are TRBV2 and TRBJ1-1; 7 bases align to TRBD1. V lost 5 bases to trimming and J lost 3 bases; unmatched junction nucleotides: 3. From germline, CDR1 is SNHLY and CDR2 FYNNEI. The CDR3 totals 13 residues. The CDR3 sequence: CASSQQGYTEAFF. CDR3 DNA sequence: TGTGCCAGCAGTCAACAGGGGTACACTGAAGCTTTCTTT.

This clone was found once. The chain uses TRBV7-8 and TRBJ1-2; D might be TRBD1 (5 bases). Trimming removed 1 base at V and 3 bases at J, with 9 bases between. The germline V gene encodes CDR1 SGHVS and CDR2 FQNEAQ. The CDR3 has 14 residues. The CDR3 nucleotides read TGTGCCAGCAGCTTAGGCCAGGGAGACTATGGCTACACCTTC. Translating gives CASSLGQGDYGYTF.

V usage is TRBV7-9 and J usage is TRBJ1-1, with D perhaps TRBD1 (5 bases). This CDR3 has 15 residues. Germline V gene lookup returns CDR1 SEHNR and CDR2 FQNEAQ (reference sequence). The V gene lost 1 base and the J gene lost 4 bases, with 13 bases spanning the gap. CDR3 loop: CASSLEAGRGTEAFF. DNA for the CDR3: TGTGCCAGCAGCTTAGAGGCAGGGCGCGGCACTGAAGCTTTCTTT.

This rearrangement joins TRBV4-1 to TRBJ2-1; 8 bases fit TRBD2. J gave up 3 bases and V 0 bases, and 10 bases lay outside the gene matches. Per the germline V gene, CDR1 is MGHRA and CDR2 is YSYEKL. The CDR3 extends over 18 amino acids. Here the CDR3 reads CASSQDELQRENYNEQFF. CDR3 sequence (DNA): TGCGCCAGCAGCCAAGATGAGTTGCAGCGGGAGAACTACAATGAGCAGTTCTTC.

In its sample, this clone was seen once. The chain joins TRBV28 to TRBJ1-1, with 10 nucleotides matching TRBD1. The germline V gene has CDR1 MDHEN and CDR2 SYDVKM. J lost 4 bases, V lost 2 bases, and 7 bases had no gene match. The CDR3 totals 16 residues. The CDR3 sequence: CASSLLDRGLVTEAFF. CDR3 bases: TGTGCCAGCAGTTTACTCGACAGGGGGCTGGTCACTGAAGCTTTCTTT.

The V gene is TRBV7-9, the J gene TRBJ2-1; no definite D call. Trimming pared 4 bases from V and 9 bases from J, leaving 19 bases between. The CDR3 sequence is 15 residues long. Germline assignment: CDR1 SEHNR and CDR2 FQNEAQ (reference sequence). The CDR3 DNA is TGTGCCAGCAGCTCCACAGACTCCTCAGGCGGTGAGCAGTTCTTC. Residues: CASSSTDSSGGEQFF.

This clone has a single count. This rearrangement joins TRBV7-3 to TRBJ2-2; D is undetermined. Trimming left V 4 bases short and J 2 bases short, with 8 bases between. Germline V gives CDR1 SGHTA, CDR2 FQGTGA. CDR3 length equals 14 residues. CDR3 sequence: CASSSGLNTGELFF. In DNA, the CDR3 is TGTGCCAGCAGCTCCGGGCTCAACACCGGGGAGCTGTTTTTT. Filled out from reference TRBV7-3 and TRBJ2-2, the complete variable domain reads GAGVSQTPSNKVTEKGKYVELRCDPISGHTALYWYRQSLGQGPEFLIYFQGTGAADDSGLPNDRFFAVRPEGSVSTLKIQRTERGDSAVYLCASSSGLNTGELFFGEGSRLTVL.

The gene calls are TRBV27 and TRBJ1-5; 8 bases are a match to TRBD1. The ends lost 6 bases at V and 1 base at J; junction bases unmatched: 5. CDR1 and CDR2 from the germline V gene are MNHEY and SMNVEV (reference sequence). CDR3 length: 15 residues. CDR3 amino acids: CASSVQGDSNQPQHF. As DNA, the CDR3 is TGTGCCAGCAGCGTACAGGGGGACAGCAATCAGCCCCAGCATTTT.

The chain links TRBV19 to TRBJ1-3; D uncertain. Trimming left V 5 bases short and J 2 bases short, with 7 bases between. The CDR3 length is 13 residues. Germline CDR1 reads LNHDA; CDR2 reads SQIVND (reference sequence). CDR3 nucleotides: TGTGCCAGTAGTGCCACACCTGGAAACACCATATATTTT. Amino acids: CASSATPGNTIYF.

This clone was picked up a small number of times. The J gene is TRBJ1-6, the V gene TRBV21-1; the table calls TRBD1, which could not be checked here. TRBV21-1 is designated a pseudogene. The CDR3 is made up of 16 amino acids. In DNA, the CDR3 is TGTGCCAGCAGCTTGAGAGGGGGATCGTATAATTCACCCCTCCACTTT. This translates into CASSLRGGSYNSPLHF.

V and J are TRBV28 and TRBJ1-1, with D uncertain. The CDR3 is made up of 14 amino acids. CDR1 is MDHEN, CDR2 SYDVKM, per germline. V lost 3 bases and J 3 bases, leaving 11 bases between the germline ends. CDR3 DNA: TGTGCCAGCAGTTTGGCAACGGTTGACACTGAAGCTTTCTTT. Its protein is CASSLATVDTEAFF. The whole variable domain, remainder taken from reference TRBV28 and TRBJ1-1, is DVKVTQSSRYLVKRTGEKVFLECVQDMDHENMFWYRQDPGLGLRLIYFSYDVKMKEKGDIPEGYSVSREKKERFSLILESASTNQTSMYLCASSLATVDTEAFFGQGTRLTVV.

This chain links TRBV20-1 with TRBJ2-7; TRBD1 is a possible D gene (7 bases). The CDR3 spans 13 residues. Germline CDR1 DFQATT, CDR2 SNEGSKA (reference sequence). Trimming pared 3 bases from V and 3 bases from J, leaving 12 bases between. The CDR3 loop is CSASPGGFYEQYF. CDR3 nucleotide sequence: TGCAGTGCTAGTCCAGGGGGGTTCTACGAGCAGTACTTC.

J is TRBJ1-1 and V is TRBV11-2; D possibly corresponds to TRBD1 (5 bases). In germline, CDR1 is SGHAT, CDR2 FQNNGV. CDR3 length: 13 amino acids. The V end lost 4 bases, the J end lost 4 bases, and 10 bases lay between the germline ends. In DNA form, the CDR3 reads TGTGCCAGCAGCTCAGGGATTTTCACTGAAGCTTTCTTT. Amino acid sequence: CASSSGIFTEAFF.

V gene TRBV6-5 combines with J gene TRBJ1-5; no clear D gene. There are 13 residues in the CDR3. From germline, CDR1 is MNHEY and CDR2 SVGAGI. V gave up 4 bases and J gave up 5 bases, with 9 bases separating them. CDR3 amino acids: CASSWTVDQPQHF. Written as DNA, the CDR3 is TGTGCCAGCAGTTGGACGGTGGATCAGCCCCAGCATTTT.

This clone came up once. V gene TRBV19 combines with J gene TRBJ1-4; D is undetermined. CDR3 length: 14 amino acids. V was pared by 5 bases and J by 6 bases, with 13 bases between. Per germline, CDR1 LNHDA and CDR2 SQIVND (reference sequence). CDR3 nucleotides: TGTGCCAGTAGTTCCGGGTGGGGATATGAAAAACTGTTTTTT. It yields the protein CASSSGWGYEKLFF. Together with reference TRBV19 and TRBJ1-4, the CDR3 gives the full variable domain: DGGITQSPKYLFRKEGQNVTLSCEQNLNHDAMYWYRQDPGQGLRLIYYSQIVNDFQKGDIAEGYSVSREKKESFPLTVTSAQKNPTAFYLCASSSGWGYEKLFFGSGTQLSVL.

This chain uses TRBV6-5 with TRBJ2-7, with 8 positions matching TRBD2. There are 14 residues in the CDR3. V lost 10 bases and J lost 4; bases outside the gene matches: 12. CDR1 and CDR2 from the germline V gene are MNHEY and SVGAGI. The CDR3 spells CATTLADLIYEQYF. The CDR3 bases are TGTGCCACCACACTAGCGGACCTCATTTACGAGCAGTACTTC.

J is TRBJ1-6 and V is TRBV6-4; no clear D. The CDR3 loop spans 14 amino acids. The V gene's germline CDR1 is MRHNA and CDR2 SNTAGT. V was trimmed by 7 bases and J by 8 bases, leaving 15 bases between them. CDR3 loop: CASTPGHGDSPLHF. Here the CDR3 DNA reads TGTGCCAGCACCCCGGGTCATGGGGATTCACCCCTCCACTTT.

This chain links TRBV5-1 with TRBJ2-6, with D unresolved. Trimming removed 0 bases from V and 0 bases from J, with 4 bases in between. The length of the CDR3 is 15 residues. Germline lookup yields CDR1 SGHRS and CDR2 YFSETQ. The CDR3 protein is CASSLVFSGANVLTF. The CDR3 DNA follows: TGCGCCAGCAGCTTGGTGTTCTCTGGGGCCAACGTCCTGACTTTC.

V usage is TRBV11-2 and J usage is TRBJ1-2, with D perhaps matching TRBD1 (5 bases). V lost 1 base and J lost 2, with 17 bases in between. The germline gives CDR1 SGHAT, CDR2 FQNNGV. This CDR3 is built from 17 residues. CDR3 protein: CASSLVSWGVKNYGYTF. The CDR3 DNA is TGTGCCAGCAGCTTAGTTTCCTGGGGCGTAAAGAACTATGGCTACACCTTC.